These T cell receptor beta chains were read from a single sample in a study of T cell repertoires in cytomegalovirus infection. Each CDR3 protein gets one entry after TCRdb re-called the reads with MiXCR. This table has under 250,000 distinct CDR3 sequences, around 6.2% appearing once. Sequencing used PBMCs. These receptors were taken from a human donor in good health (CMV status not recorded). Some clones in this sample may be carry-over from other donors' samples. CDR3s include the opening cysteine and the closing phenylalanine or tryptophan. Each record gives: D gene, clone size, V gene, CDR3 length, J gene, CDR3 DNA, CDR3 protein. The D gene is left open where the match is weak. Expanded clones get a size class; other rows say once, few or many, or leave the size out.

d_call: NA
clone_size: many
v_call: TRBV7-9
cdr3_length: 12
j_call: TRBJ2-3
cdr3_nt: TGTGCCAGCAGCTCGGGGGCAGATACGCAGTATTTT
cdr3_aa: CASSSGADTQYF

d_call: NA
clone_size: few
v_call: TRBV9
cdr3_length: 18
j_call: TRBJ1-3
cdr3_nt: TGTGCCAGCAGCGTAGATGACGGGGGGGGCTGGTCTGGAAACACCATATATTTT
cdr3_aa: CASSVDDGGGWSGNTIYF

d_call: TRBD2
clone_size: many
v_call: TRBV5-1
cdr3_length: 14
j_call: TRBJ2-3
cdr3_nt: TGCGCCAGCAGTGGCGGGGGGACCACAGATACGCAGTATTTT
cdr3_aa: CASSGGGTTDTQYF

d_call: NA
clone_size: many
v_call: TRBV5-1
cdr3_length: 11
j_call: TRBJ2-7
cdr3_nt: TGCGCCAGCAGCGACGACTACGAGCAGTACTTC
cdr3_aa: CASSDDYEQYF

d_call: TRBD1
clone_size: many
v_call: TRBV7-2
cdr3_length: 15
j_call: TRBJ1-1
cdr3_nt: TGTGCCAGCAGCCCGCGACAGGGCGGGAACACTGAAGCTTTCTTT
cdr3_aa: CASSPRQGGNTEAFF

d_call: TRBD1
clone_size: many
v_call: TRBV12-3/TRBV12-4
cdr3_length: 14
j_call: TRBJ2-2
cdr3_nt: TGTGCCAGCAGAAGGACAGGGGAGTTCGGGGAGCTGTTTTTT
cdr3_aa: CASRRTGEFGELFF

d_call: NA
clone_size: many
v_call: TRBV11-3
cdr3_length: 17
j_call: TRBJ2-1
cdr3_nt: TGTGCCAGCAGCTTAGGGGTGGCAGGGAGCTCCTACAATGAGCAGTTCTTC
cdr3_aa: CASSLGVAGSSYNEQFF

d_call: NA
clone_size: many
v_call: TRBV28
cdr3_length: 12
j_call: TRBJ1-5
cdr3_nt: TGTGCCAGCAGTCCCCCACGAGGGCCCCAGCATTTT
cdr3_aa: CASSPPRGPQHF

d_call: NA
clone_size: many
v_call: TRBV5-5
cdr3_length: 14
j_call: TRBJ2-7
cdr3_nt: TGTGCCAGCAGCTTGGTCGGGGCAGCTTACGAGCAGTACTTC
cdr3_aa: CASSLVGAAYEQYF

d_call: NA
clone_size: NA
v_call: TRBV20-1
cdr3_length: 13
j_call: TRBJ2-1
cdr3_nt: TGCAGTGCCCACCCCAGCGGCTACAATGAGCAGTTCTTC
cdr3_aa: CSAHPSGYNEQFF

d_call: NA
clone_size: many
v_call: TRBV12-3/TRBV12-4
cdr3_length: 15
j_call: TRBJ2-2
cdr3_nt: TGTGCCAGCAGTCGGGGGGCCACGAACACCGGGGAGCTGTTTTTT
cdr3_aa: CASSRGATNTGELFF

d_call: TRBD2
clone_size: few
v_call: TRBV20-1
cdr3_length: 13
j_call: TRBJ2-5
cdr3_nt: TGCAGTGCTAGACTAGCGGGGGTAGAGACCCAGTACTTC
cdr3_aa: CSARLAGVETQYF

d_call: NA
clone_size: many
v_call: TRBV6-5
cdr3_length: 12
j_call: TRBJ1-1
cdr3_nt: TGTGCCAGCAGTTACTCTGGGCAGCGAGCTTTCTTT
cdr3_aa: CASSYSGQRAFF

d_call: TRBD1
clone_size: many
v_call: TRBV14
cdr3_length: 15
j_call: TRBJ2-5
cdr3_nt: TGTGCCAGCAGCCCCCAACGCGACAGGGAGGAGACCCAGTACTTC
cdr3_aa: CASSPQRDREETQYF

d_call: NA
clone_size: many
v_call: TRBV28
cdr3_length: 14
j_call: TRBJ1-2
cdr3_nt: TGTGCCAGCAGCCTGCAGGGCCTGAACTATGGCTACACCTTC
cdr3_aa: CASSLQGLNYGYTF

d_call: NA
clone_size: few
v_call: TRBV7-2
cdr3_length: 13
j_call: TRBJ2-1
cdr3_nt: TGTGCCAGCGAAAAAGGTTTCCGCAATGAGCAGTTCTTC
cdr3_aa: CASEKGFRNEQFF

d_call: NA
clone_size: many
v_call: TRBV7-2
cdr3_length: 16
j_call: TRBJ1-3
cdr3_nt: TGTGCCAGCAGCTACAGAGAGGGGGGCGCTGGAAACACCATATATTTT
cdr3_aa: CASSYREGGAGNTIYF

d_call: TRBD1
clone_size: many
v_call: TRBV14
cdr3_length: 16
j_call: TRBJ2-5
cdr3_nt: TGTGCCAGCAGCCAAACCGGGACAGGGCTCTCGGGGACCCAGTACTTC
cdr3_aa: CASSQTGTGLSGTQYF

d_call: NA
clone_size: many
v_call: TRBV2
cdr3_length: 12
j_call: TRBJ2-1
cdr3_nt: TGTGCCAGCAGTGAAAGAAGCAATGAGCAGTTCTTC
cdr3_aa: CASSERSNEQFF

d_call: TRBD2
clone_size: many
v_call: TRBV2
cdr3_length: 15
j_call: TRBJ2-2
cdr3_nt: TGTGCCAGCGGGGAGGGGCTCCCGAACACCGGGGAGCTGTTTTTT
cdr3_aa: CASGEGLPNTGELFF

d_call: NA
clone_size: many
v_call: TRBV10-3
cdr3_length: 11
j_call: TRBJ2-5
cdr3_nt: TGTGCCATCAGTGAGTCTGAGACCCAGTACTTC
cdr3_aa: CAISESETQYF

d_call: NA
clone_size: many
v_call: TRBV7-9
cdr3_length: 15
j_call: TRBJ2-2
cdr3_nt: TGTGCCAGCACCCCGCCCAACAGGAACACCGGGGAGCTGTTTTTT
cdr3_aa: CASTPPNRNTGELFF

d_call: TRBD1
clone_size: many
v_call: TRBV7-2
cdr3_length: 17
j_call: TRBJ2-7
cdr3_nt: TGTGCCAGCAGCTTAGCGGGACAGGGGGCGAGCTCCTACGAGCAGTACTTC
cdr3_aa: CASSLAGQGASSYEQYF

d_call: NA
clone_size: NA
v_call: TRBV4-3
cdr3_length: 13
j_call: TRBJ2-7
cdr3_nt: TGCGCCAGCAGCCAAGATGCTGGGACGGGCCCGTACTTC
cdr3_aa: CASSQDAGTGPYF

d_call: NA
clone_size: many
v_call: TRBV7-2
cdr3_length: 13
j_call: TRBJ2-7
cdr3_nt: TGTGCCAGCGCCTTCTCCCGCCCCTACGAGCAGTACTTC
cdr3_aa: CASAFSRPYEQYF

d_call: NA
clone_size: few
v_call: TRBV20-1
cdr3_length: 12
j_call: TRBJ2-1
cdr3_nt: TGCAGTGCTAGTTACAGTTACAATGAGCAGTTCTTC
cdr3_aa: CSASYSYNEQFF

d_call: NA
clone_size: many
v_call: TRBV20-1
cdr3_length: 20
j_call: TRBJ2-6
cdr3_nt: TGCAGTGCTAGAGGAGGTTTCTATCGGAGTAATCCCTCTGGGGCCAACGTCCTGACTTTC
cdr3_aa: CSARGGFYRSNPSGANVLTF

d_call: TRBD2
clone_size: many
v_call: TRBV7-2
cdr3_length: 17
j_call: TRBJ2-3
cdr3_nt: TGTGCCAGCTCAAAGGGGCTAGCGGGGGGGCCGACAGATACGCAGTATTTT
cdr3_aa: CASSKGLAGGPTDTQYF

d_call: NA
clone_size: many
v_call: TRBV12-3/TRBV12-4
cdr3_length: 15
j_call: TRBJ2-5
cdr3_nt: TGTGCCAGCAGTTTAGCGGCGGCGTACCAAGAGACCCAGTACTTC
cdr3_aa: CASSLAAAYQETQYF

d_call: TRBD1
clone_size: many
v_call: TRBV6-5
cdr3_length: 15
j_call: TRBJ2-1
cdr3_nt: TGTGCCAGCAGTCTGACAGGGGGGCGCATCAATGAGCAGTTCTTC
cdr3_aa: CASSLTGGRINEQFF

d_call: TRBD1
clone_size: few
v_call: TRBV28
cdr3_length: 14
j_call: TRBJ2-5
cdr3_nt: TGTGCCAGCACTTACCCGGGACAGCAAGAGACCCAGTACTTC
cdr3_aa: CASTYPGQQETQYF

d_call: TRBD1
clone_size: many
v_call: TRBV7-2
cdr3_length: 14
j_call: TRBJ1-4
cdr3_nt: TGTGCCAGCAGTTTAACAGGGGCGGATGAAAAACTGTTTTTT
cdr3_aa: CASSLTGADEKLFF

d_call: NA
clone_size: many
v_call: TRBV29-1
cdr3_length: 12
j_call: TRBJ2-3
cdr3_nt: TGCAGCGTAGCCTCTGGCCCAGATACGCAGTATTTT
cdr3_aa: CSVASGPDTQYF

d_call: TRBD1
clone_size: many
v_call: TRBV7-3
cdr3_length: 16
j_call: TRBJ1-1
cdr3_nt: TGTGCCAGCAGTTTTCTTCGACAGGGAAGGGACACTGAAGCTTTCTTT
cdr3_aa: CASSFLRQGRDTEAFF

d_call: NA
clone_size: many
v_call: TRBV12-3/TRBV12-4
cdr3_length: 17
j_call: TRBJ1-1
cdr3_nt: TGTGCCAGCAGCATTGATATGACGGATTACATGAACACTGAAGCTTTCTTT
cdr3_aa: CASSIDMTDYMNTEAFF

d_call: TRBD1
clone_size: many
v_call: TRBV4-3
cdr3_length: 15
j_call: TRBJ1-1
cdr3_nt: TGCGCCAGCAGCCGCTACAGGGGCGTCGTGATTGAAGCTTTCTTT
cdr3_aa: CASSRYRGVVIEAFF

d_call: TRBD2
clone_size: few
v_call: TRBV5-6
cdr3_length: 16
j_call: TRBJ2-3
cdr3_nt: TGTGCCAGCAGCTGGGGACTAGCGGGGGAGACAGATACGCAGTATTTT
cdr3_aa: CASSWGLAGETDTQYF

d_call: NA
clone_size: many
v_call: TRBV28
cdr3_length: 12
j_call: TRBJ2-7
cdr3_nt: TGTGCCAGCAGTTTATACCGCGGACGGCAGTACTTC
cdr3_aa: CASSLYRGRQYF

d_call: TRBD2
clone_size: many
v_call: TRBV12-3/TRBV12-4
cdr3_length: 19
j_call: TRBJ2-4
cdr3_nt: TGTGCCAGCAGTTTAGGACCGGGACTAGCGGGGCGGCGCATGGACATTCAGTACTTC
cdr3_aa: CASSLGPGLAGRRMDIQYF